This T cell receptor beta chain emerged from a study of Graves' ophthalmopathy and Graves' hyperthyroidism. This clonotype was seen many times. The germline CDR1 and CDR2 sequences are SGHNT and YYREEE (reference sequence). V lost 3 bases to trimming and J lost 8 bases, with 11 bases between them. The CDR3 totals 13 residues. Amplification from RNA transcripts yielded the TCR beta CDR3 regions. Following a first-round RT-PCR that used HTBI primers, a second-round multiplex PCR was carried out. TCRdb re-called the multiplex PCR reads with MiXCR, one entry per CDR3 protein. The sample holds roughly 300,000 distinct CDR3 sequences, around a sixth seen once. Moderately to severely active ophthalmopathy under 3 months, CAS at least 3, NOSPECS at least 4.

The sample was peripheral blood. This sequence was found in an adult man with Graves' ophthalmopathy. V gene TRBV5-4 combines with J gene TRBJ2-2, with a possible D match to TRBD2 (5 bases). Here the CDR3 reads CASSYAGRGELFF. CDR3 coding DNA: TGTGCCAGCAGCTACGCGGGCCGGGGGGAGCTGTTTTTT.